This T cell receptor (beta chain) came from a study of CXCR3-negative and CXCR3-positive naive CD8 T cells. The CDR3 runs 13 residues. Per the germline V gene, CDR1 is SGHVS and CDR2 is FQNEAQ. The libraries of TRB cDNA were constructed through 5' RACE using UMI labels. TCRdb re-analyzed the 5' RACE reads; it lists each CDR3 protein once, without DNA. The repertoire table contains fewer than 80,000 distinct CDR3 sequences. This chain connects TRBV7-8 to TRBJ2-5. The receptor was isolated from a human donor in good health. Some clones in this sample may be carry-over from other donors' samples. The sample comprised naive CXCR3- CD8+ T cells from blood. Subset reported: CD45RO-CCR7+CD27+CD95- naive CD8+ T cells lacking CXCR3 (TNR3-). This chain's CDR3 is CASSLHERETQYF.